A single sample gave rise to the 15 T cell receptor beta chains below, sequenced in a study of breast tumors, draining lymph nodes, adjacent tissues. TCRdb re-analysed the multiplex PCR reads in MiXCR, keeping a single row per CDR3 protein. The sample consists of about 140,000 distinct CDR3 sequences, 32% of them appearing once. Breast cancer patients provided tissue from their axillary draining lymph nodes. The sample comprised axillary lymph node tissue. Source of these receptors: a female donor with breast cancer. Some clones in this sample may be carry-over from other donors' samples.

Of note for this clonotype: A clone one base away is much larger, so this may be a read error. The genes are TRBV13 and TRBJ2-7; no firm D call. Germline lookup yields CDR1 PRHDT and CDR2 FYEKMQ (reference sequence). This CDR3 has 15 residues. The germline V and J ends were trimmed by 6 bases and 4 bases, with 19 bases remaining between them. The CDR3 sequence: CASRPRCKGTYEQYF. CDR3 nucleotides: TGTGCCAGCAGGCCTCGGTGCAAAGGAACGTACGAGCAGTACTTC.

The chain carries TRBV6-5 and TRBJ1-5, with D possibly being TRBD1 (6 bases). The CDR3 totals 12 residues. Germline CDR1 reads MNHEY; CDR2 reads SVGAGI. Between the trimmed V and J ends, which lost 5 bases and 4 bases, there was a span of 6 bases. The CDR3 nucleotides read TGTGCCAGCAGTCAGGGGAATCAGCCCCAGCATTTT. Translated, it gives CASSQGNQPQHF.

This clonotype was recorded only once. This clone may be a read error of a much larger clone one base away. The CDR3 loop reads CASSLGANRSEKLFF. DNA for the CDR3: TGTGCCAGCTCACTAGGGGCCAACAGAAGTGAAAAACTGTTTTTT. V is TRBV18 and J is TRBJ1-4; a weak D match, TRBD1 (5 bases). The germline V gene encodes CDR1 KGHSH and CDR2 LQKENI. The CDR3 runs to 15 residues. V lost 4 bases to trimming and J lost 7 bases, with 16 bases between them.

This chain connects TRBV7-9 to TRBJ2-5, with 7 positions matching TRBD2. Germline lookup yields CDR1 SEHNR and CDR2 FQNEAQ (reference sequence). The J segment lost 3 bases and the V segment lost 7 bases, leaving 11 bases of the junction unmatched. This CDR3 is 15 amino acids long. Here the CDR3 DNA reads TGTGCCAGCACCAAGCGGGCGGGGACTAAAGAGACCCAGTACTTC. This encodes CASTKRAGTKETQYF.

This clonotype was recorded a few times. The rearrangement uses TRBV3-1 and TRBJ1-1; D ambiguous. The V end lost 1 base, the J end lost 0 bases, and 9 bases lay between the germline ends. Germline V gene sequence: CDR1 LGHDT, CDR2 YNNKEL (reference sequence). This CDR3 is 15 amino acids long. In DNA form, the CDR3 reads TGTGCCAGCAGCCAAGGTGCCCGACTGAACACTGAAGCTTTCTTT. Residues: CASSQGARLNTEAFF.

This clonotype appeared many times. This sequence joins TRBV25-1 and TRBJ2-1; 13 bases match TRBD2. CDR3 length equals 19 residues. The trim removed 4 bases at V and 4 bases at J, leaving 13 bases unmatched. Germline values: CDR1 MGHDK, CDR2 SYGVNS. The CDR3 DNA is TGTGCCAGCAGTGCCGCCACCGAGACTAGCGGGGGGACTTACAATGAGCAGTTCTTC. Translation gives CASSAATETSGGTYNEQFF.

A note on this clonotype: Compared with germline, one end of the junction differs, possibly owing to a read error. The chain combines TRBV27 with TRBJ2-5; D is perhaps TRBD1 or TRBD2 (6 bases each). CDR3 size: 15 residues. Germline CDR1 is MNHEY and CDR2 is SMNVEV (reference sequence). The CDR3 region is CVSSSGDTSQETQYF. CDR3 coding DNA: TGTGTCAGCAGTTCGGGGGACACCTCCCAAGAGACCCAGTACTTC.

This clonotype showed up many times. The chain has TRBV30 and TRBJ1-2, with D maybe TRBD1 (6 bases). CDR1 and CDR2 from the germline V gene are GTSNPN and SVGIG (reference sequence). The CDR3 is 11 amino acids. V was cut by 4 bases and J by 6 bases, with 9 bases left in between. The chain's CDR3 is CAWTRTDGYTF. CDR3 coding DNA: TGTGCCTGGACCAGGACAGATGGCTACACCTTC.

The chain carries TRBV9 and TRBJ2-1, with a weak D call TRBD1 (6 bases). The CDR3 is 15 residues long. V shed 3 bases and J shed 0 bases, with 10 bases lying between them. Germline CDR1 SGDLS, CDR2 YYNGEE. DNA of the CDR3: TGTGCCAGCAGCGGGGACACCACCTCCTACAATGAGCAGTTCTTC. Protein: CASSGDTTSYNEQFF.

This clonotype was seen repeatedly, ten times or more. The V call is TRBV6-5, the J call TRBJ2-2, with 7 bases identical to TRBD2. This CDR3 contains 13 residues. The V segment lost 5 bases and the J segment 8 bases; nucleotides outside the gene matches: 5. The germline V gene encodes CDR1 MNHEY and CDR2 SVGAGI. In nucleotides, the CDR3 is TGTGCCAGCAGTCGCGGGAGCCGAGGGGAGCTGTTTTTT. Protein: CASSRGSRGELFF.

In its sample, this clonotype was seen many times. V gene TRBV20-1 combines with J gene TRBJ2-2; TRBD1 agrees at 7 bases. This CDR3 contains 15 residues. Germline V gives CDR1 DFQATT, CDR2 SNEGSKA (reference sequence). V shed 4 bases, J shed 2 bases, and the junction held 7 bases outside the gene matches. CDR3 region: CSATPGTVNTGELFF. The CDR3 DNA reads as TGCAGTGCTACACCCGGGACAGTCAACACCGGGGAGCTGTTTTTT.

Remarks on this clonotype: At one end, the junction sequence differs from germline, possibly due to a read error. The rearrangement links TRBV7-3 to TRBJ2-7; TRBD1 matches 10 bases. Per germline, CDR1 SGHTA and CDR2 FQGTGA. This CDR3 comprises 15 residues. The CDR3 nucleotides read TGTGCTAGCAGCTTTCGACAGGGGGCTCACTACGAGCAGTACTTC. Translated: CASSFRQGAHYEQYF.

Comments on this clonotype: A read error is possible here, since a much larger clone lies one base away. The chain recombines TRBV20-1 with TRBJ2-2; 16 bases agree with TRBD2. The germline CDR1 and CDR2 sequences are DFQATT and SNEGSKA (reference sequence). The CDR3 runs to 16 residues. CDR3 DNA sequence: TGCAGTGCTAGGGGACTAGCGGGGGGGACCACCGGGGAGCCGTTTTTT. Amino acid sequence: CSARGLAGGTTGEPFF.

This clonotype came up a few times. The chain is built from TRBV19 and TRBJ1-1; 7 bases map to TRBD1. The germline gives CDR1 LNHDA, CDR2 SQIVND (reference sequence). The ends lost 7 bases at V and 4 bases at J; junction bases unmatched: 9. This CDR3 has 14 amino acids. The CDR3 loop is CASTKQTGFTEAFF. The CDR3 coding sequence is TGTGCCAGTACTAAACAGACAGGGTTCACTGAAGCTTTCTTT.

This clonotype showed up many times. J is TRBJ2-5 and V is TRBV15, with TRBD2 matching over 7 bases. Per the germline V gene, CDR1 is LNHNV and CDR2 is YYDKDF (reference sequence). The CDR3 loop spans 13 amino acids. The trim removed 3 bases at V and 5 bases at J, leaving 3 bases unmatched. CDR3 amino acids: CATSRVRGETQYF. The CDR3 nucleotides are TGTGCCACCAGCAGGGTGCGGGGGGAGACCCAGTACTTC.